The sequence of this T cell receptor (beta chain) was determined in a study of beta chain features in type 1 diabetes. Turning to this clone: Its specificity is not known.

Overall study results and limits: In every one of the four CD4+ subsets, TCRB CDR3s were moderately but significantly shorter in Type 1 diabetes patients. The study found that naive, central memory and Treg TCRB repertoires appeared more similar in patients than in healthy donors.

Germline assignment: CDR1 DFQATT and CDR2 SNEGSKA (reference sequence). CDR3 length equals 11 residues. Trimming left V 6 bases short and J 7 bases short, with 12 bases between. Sequenced material consisted of expressed TCRB transcripts (all of the isolated RNA was reverse transcribed). Assay used: immunoSEQ multiplex PCR; TCRdb lists only in-frame clones, some missing. The table lists roughly 100,000 clones, 25% to 35% of them singletons. Sequences were obtained from central memory CD4+ T cells from blood. J is TRBJ1-2 and V is TRBV20-1, with D possibly being TRBD1 (6 bases). The receptor comes from a woman under 30 with type 1 diabetes. In DNA form, the CDR3 reads TGCAGTGCGGACAACAGGGCTGGCTACACCTTC. As protein: CSADNRAGYTF.